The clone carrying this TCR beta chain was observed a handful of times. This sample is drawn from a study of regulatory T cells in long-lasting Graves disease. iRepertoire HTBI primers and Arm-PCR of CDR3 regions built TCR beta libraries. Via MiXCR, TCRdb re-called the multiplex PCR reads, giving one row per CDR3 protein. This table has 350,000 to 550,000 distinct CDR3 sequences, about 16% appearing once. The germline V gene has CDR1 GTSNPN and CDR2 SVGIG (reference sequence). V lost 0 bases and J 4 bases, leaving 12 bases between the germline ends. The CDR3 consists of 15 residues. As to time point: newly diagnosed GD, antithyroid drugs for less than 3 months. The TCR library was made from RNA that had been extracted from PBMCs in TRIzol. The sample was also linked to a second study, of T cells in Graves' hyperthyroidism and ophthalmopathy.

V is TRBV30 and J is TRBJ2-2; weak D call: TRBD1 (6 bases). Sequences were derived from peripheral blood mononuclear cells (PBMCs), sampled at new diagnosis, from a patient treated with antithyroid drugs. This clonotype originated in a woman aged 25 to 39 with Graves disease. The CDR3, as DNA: TGTGCCTGGAGTGTACGGGGACATCCCACCGGGGAGCTGTTTTTT. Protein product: CAWSVRGHPTGELFF.